Reported below is one T cell receptor (beta chain). What it recognizes is unknown. The entry originates in a study of CD8+ T cells in alopecia areata. Points from the study as a whole: There were many expanded lesional clones persisting in scalp and blood during tofacitinib.

Sequencing relied on a cDNA template that was reverse transcribed from extracted RNA. The protocol was immunoSEQ multiplex PCR, while the TCRdb copy is restricted to in-frame clones and leaves out a portion. The data hold 160,000 or so clones, with around three fifths observed a single time. Treatment meaning: oral pan-JAK inhibitor, 5-10 mg twice daily. Specimen: CD4+ T cells sorted from blood, collected at week 4, from a patient treated with tofacitinib. The TCR was taken from a human donor with alopecia areata.

The CDR3 region is CASGGNSYEQYF. The CDR3 nucleotides are TGTGCTAGTGGGGGTAACTCCTACGAGCAGTACTTC. The chain uses TRBV12-5 and TRBJ2-7; D remains ambiguous. Deletions cut 6 bases from V and 0 bases from J, with 6 bases between. The CDR3 consists of 12 residues. The V gene's germline CDR1 is LGHNT and CDR2 FRNRAP. Using reference TRBV12-5 and TRBJ2-7 for the parts outside the CDR3, the full variable domain is DARVTQTPRHKVTEMGQEVTMRCQPILGHNTVFWYRQTMMQGLELLAYFRNRAPLDDSGMPKDRFSAEMPDATLATLKIQPSEPRDSAVYFCASGGNSYEQYFGPGTRLTVT.